This TCR beta chain was identified during a study of HIV-infected patients and healthy controls. Overall study findings and caveats: MAIT alpha-chain CDR3s were frequent in healthy controls, depleted in HIV+.

cDNA was made from 500 ng RNA using alpha and beta constant primers. Separate chain-specific third strand synthesis with multiplexing indices produced the alpha and beta libraries. All rearrangements within a chain used one primer pair; cDNA molecules carried barcodes. Ligation attached cDNA to a 5' RACE adapter that carried a random hexamer and SP2 site. TCRdb re-analysed the 5' RACE reads in MiXCR, keeping a single row per CDR3 protein. Of some 9,600 distinct CDR3 sequences in the sample, more than 9% were seen once. All unsorted peripheral T cells were captured because whole blood was used without fractionation. A note on this clonotype: The antigen is not known.

CDR1 and CDR2 from the germline V gene are MGHDK and SYGVNS. The CDR3 runs to 12 residues. V dropped 8 bases and J dropped 2 bases, with 10 bases sitting between them. The clonotype originates from an adult with HIV infection. The sequencing here drew on blood, taken before antiretroviral therapy. V is TRBV25-1 and J is TRBJ2-7; no firm D call. The CDR3 loop reads CASAMDAYEQYF. The CDR3 region has the DNA TGTGCCAGCGCTATGGACGCCTACGAGCAGTACTTC.